The 6 T cell receptor beta chains presented below share a single source sample, sequenced in a study of cytomegalovirus exposure and HLA in healthy donors. Vbeta (60) and Jbeta (13) primers were used in the PCR. Assay used: immunoSEQ multiplex PCR; TCRdb lists only in-frame clones, some missing. The table includes about 190,000 clones, 79% detected once. The material sequenced was PBMCs. These receptors came from a woman between 18 and 29 years old in good health and CMV-seronegative.

This clone has just a few counts. V usage is TRBV29-1 and J usage is TRBJ2-1, with D tentatively TRBD2 (6 bases). Germline V gene data show CDR1 as SQVTM and CDR2 as ANQGSEA. V dropped 8 bases and J dropped 0 bases, with 14 bases sitting between them. This CDR3 is built from 14 residues. This CDR3 is CSYWGDSSYNEQFF. Written as DNA, the CDR3 is TGCAGCTATTGGGGGGATAGCTCCTACAATGAGCAGTTCTTC.

The rearrangement joins TRBV6-5 to TRBJ2-2, with D possibly matching TRBD1 (6 bases). The CDR3 spans 16 residues. V was cut by 2 bases and J by 5 bases, with 15 bases left in between. The V gene's germline CDR1 is MNHEY and CDR2 SVGAGI. CDR3 sequence reads: CASSYSQGLGTGELFF. Here the CDR3 DNA reads TGTGCCAGCAGTTACAGCCAGGGGCTGGGGACCGGGGAGCTGTTTTTT.

The rearrangement links TRBV2 to TRBJ2-2; D is uncertain. The germline gives CDR1 SNHLY, CDR2 FYNNEI. Trimming pared 4 bases from V and 5 bases from J, leaving 8 bases between. The CDR3 loop spans 13 amino acids. CDR3 loop: CASSARATGELFF. CDR3 DNA sequence: TGTGCCAGCAGTGCTCGAGCTACCGGGGAGCTGTTTTTT.

CDR3 sequence reads: CASSLRPRETQYF. CDR3 bases: TGTGCCAGCAGCTTAAGGCCGAGGGAGACCCAGTACTTC. The gene calls are TRBV7-9 and TRBJ2-5; D gene ambiguous. With 2 bases removed from V and 5 bases from J, the gap between germline ends came to 9 bases. Germline V lookup: CDR1 SEHNR, CDR2 FQNEAQ (reference sequence). The CDR3 is 13 amino acids.

The chain uses TRBV4-3 and TRBJ2-2, with TRBD1 identical over 10 bases. The V and J ends lost 3 bases and 2 bases, in that order; junction bases with no gene match: 3. Germline CDR1 is LGHNA and CDR2 is YSLEER. The CDR3 contains 16 residues. CDR3 nucleotide sequence: TGCGCCAGCAGCCACGGGACAGGGGCCAACACCGGGGAGCTGTTTTTT. This encodes CASSHGTGANTGELFF.

The chain joins TRBV14 to TRBJ1-1, with TRBD1 identical over 7 bases. In germline, CDR1 is SGHDN, CDR2 FVKESK. The CDR3 totals 14 residues. V was pared by 4 bases and J by 2 bases, with 4 bases of the junction left unmatched. This CDR3 reads CASSPGQQNTEAFF. The CDR3 nucleotides are TGTGCCAGCAGCCCGGGACAGCAAAACACTGAAGCTTTCTTT. The complete variable domain, with remaining parts taken from reference TRBV14 and TRBJ1-1, reads EAGVTQFPSHSVIEKGQTVTLRCDPISGHDNLYWYRRVMGKEIKFLLHFVKESKQDESGMPNNRFLAERTGGTYSTLKVQPAELEDSGVYFCASSPGQQNTEAFFGQGTRLTVV.